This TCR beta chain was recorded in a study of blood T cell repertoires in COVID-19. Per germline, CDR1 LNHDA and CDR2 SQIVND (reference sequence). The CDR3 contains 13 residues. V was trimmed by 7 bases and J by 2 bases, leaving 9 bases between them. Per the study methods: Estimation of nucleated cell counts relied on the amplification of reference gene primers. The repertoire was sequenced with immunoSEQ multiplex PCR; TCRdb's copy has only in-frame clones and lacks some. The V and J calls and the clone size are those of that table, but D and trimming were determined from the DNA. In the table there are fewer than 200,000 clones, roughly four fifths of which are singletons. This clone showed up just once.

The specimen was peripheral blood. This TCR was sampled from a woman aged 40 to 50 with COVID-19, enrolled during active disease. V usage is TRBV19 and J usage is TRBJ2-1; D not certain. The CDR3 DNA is TGTGCCAGTATTGGGCCTACCTACAATGAGCAGTTCTTC. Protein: CASIGPTYNEQFF.